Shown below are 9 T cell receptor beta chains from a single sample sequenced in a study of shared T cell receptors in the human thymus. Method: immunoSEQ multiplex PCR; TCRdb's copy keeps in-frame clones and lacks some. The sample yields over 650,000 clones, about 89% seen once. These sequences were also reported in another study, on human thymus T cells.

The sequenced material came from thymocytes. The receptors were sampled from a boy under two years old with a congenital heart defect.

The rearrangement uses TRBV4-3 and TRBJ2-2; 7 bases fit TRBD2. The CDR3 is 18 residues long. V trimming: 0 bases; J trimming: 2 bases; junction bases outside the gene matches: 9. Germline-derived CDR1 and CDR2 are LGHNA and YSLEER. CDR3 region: CASSQDQRGRDNTGELFF. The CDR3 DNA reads TGCGCCAGCAGCCAAGATCAGCGCGGGAGAGACAACACCGGGGAGCTGTTTTTT.

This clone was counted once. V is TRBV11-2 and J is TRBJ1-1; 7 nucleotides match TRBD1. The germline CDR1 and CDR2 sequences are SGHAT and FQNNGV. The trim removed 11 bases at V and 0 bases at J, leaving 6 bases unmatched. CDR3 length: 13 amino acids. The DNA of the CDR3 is TGTGCCGGTAGGGACAGAATGAACACTGAAGCTTTCTTT. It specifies CAGRDRMNTEAFF.

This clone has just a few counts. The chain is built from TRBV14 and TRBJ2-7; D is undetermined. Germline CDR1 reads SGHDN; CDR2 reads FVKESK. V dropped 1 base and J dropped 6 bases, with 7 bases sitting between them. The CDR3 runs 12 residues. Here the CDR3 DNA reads TGTGCCAGCAGCCAAGTCTCCCGCGAGCAGTACTTC. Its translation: CASSQVSREQYF.

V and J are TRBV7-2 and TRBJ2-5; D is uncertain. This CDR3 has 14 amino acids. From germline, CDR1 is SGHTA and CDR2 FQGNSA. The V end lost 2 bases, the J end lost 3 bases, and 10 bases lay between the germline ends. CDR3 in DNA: TGTGCCAGCAGCTTAAATGTTACAGAAGAGACCCAGTACTTC. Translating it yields CASSLNVTEETQYF.

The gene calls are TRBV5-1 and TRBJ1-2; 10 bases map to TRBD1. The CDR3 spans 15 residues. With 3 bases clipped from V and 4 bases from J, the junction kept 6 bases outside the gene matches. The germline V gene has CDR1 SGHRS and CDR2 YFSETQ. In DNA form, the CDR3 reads TGCGCCAGCAGCTCCCGCGACAGGGGGCTCTATGGCTACACCTTC. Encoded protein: CASSSRDRGLYGYTF. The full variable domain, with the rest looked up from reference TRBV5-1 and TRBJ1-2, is KAGVTQTPRYLIKTRGQQVTLSCSPISGHRSVSWYQQTPGQGLQFLFEYFSETQRNKGNFPGRFSGRQFSNSRSEMNVSTLELGDSALYLCASSSRDRGLYGYTFGSGTRLTVV.

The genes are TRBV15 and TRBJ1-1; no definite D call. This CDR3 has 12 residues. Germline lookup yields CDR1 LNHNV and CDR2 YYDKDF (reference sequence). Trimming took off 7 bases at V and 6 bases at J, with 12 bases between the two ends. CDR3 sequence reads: CATTRTSSEAFF. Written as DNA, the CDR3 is TGTGCCACCACTAGGACTTCGTCTGAAGCTTTCTTT.

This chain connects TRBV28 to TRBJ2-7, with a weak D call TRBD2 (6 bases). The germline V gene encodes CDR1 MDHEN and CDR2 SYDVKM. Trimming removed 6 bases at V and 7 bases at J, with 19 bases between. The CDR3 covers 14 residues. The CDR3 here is CASSTNRVAGEQYF. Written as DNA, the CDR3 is TGTGCCAGCAGCACTAATAGGGTGGCGGGAGAGCAGTACTTC.

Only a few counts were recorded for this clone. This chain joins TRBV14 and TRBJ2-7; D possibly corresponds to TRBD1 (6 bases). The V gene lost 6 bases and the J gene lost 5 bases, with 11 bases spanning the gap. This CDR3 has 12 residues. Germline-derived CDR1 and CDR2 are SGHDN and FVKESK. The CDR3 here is CASSLRGHEQYF. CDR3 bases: TGTGCCAGCAGTCTCAGGGGCCACGAGCAGTACTTC. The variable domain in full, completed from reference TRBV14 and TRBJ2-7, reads EAGVTQFPSHSVIEKGQTVTLRCDPISGHDNLYWYRRVMGKEIKFLLHFVKESKQDESGMPNNRFLAERTGGTYSTLKVQPAELEDSGVYFCASSLRGHEQYFGPGTRLTVT.

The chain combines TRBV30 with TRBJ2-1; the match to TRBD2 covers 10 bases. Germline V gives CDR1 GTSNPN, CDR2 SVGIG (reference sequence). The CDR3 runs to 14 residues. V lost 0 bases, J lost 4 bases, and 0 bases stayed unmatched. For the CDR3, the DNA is TGTGCCTGGAGTGTAGCGGGGGGGTACAATGAGCAGTTCTTC. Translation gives CAWSVAGGYNEQFF.